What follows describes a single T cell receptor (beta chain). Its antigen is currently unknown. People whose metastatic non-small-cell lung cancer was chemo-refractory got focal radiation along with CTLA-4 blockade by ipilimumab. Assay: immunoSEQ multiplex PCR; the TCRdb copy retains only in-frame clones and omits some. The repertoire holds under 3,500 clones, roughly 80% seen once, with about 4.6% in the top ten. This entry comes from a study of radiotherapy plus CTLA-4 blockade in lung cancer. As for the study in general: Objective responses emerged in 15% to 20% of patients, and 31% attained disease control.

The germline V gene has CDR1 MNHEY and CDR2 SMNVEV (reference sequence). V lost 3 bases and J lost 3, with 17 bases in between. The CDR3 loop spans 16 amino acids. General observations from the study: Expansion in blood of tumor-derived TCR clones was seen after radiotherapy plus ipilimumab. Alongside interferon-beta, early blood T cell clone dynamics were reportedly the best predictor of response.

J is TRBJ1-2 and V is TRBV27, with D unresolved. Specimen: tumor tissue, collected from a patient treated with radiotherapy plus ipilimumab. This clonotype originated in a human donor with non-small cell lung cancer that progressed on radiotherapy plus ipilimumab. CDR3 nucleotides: TGTGCCAGCAGTTTTTCCCCTGCACCGCGGCACTATGGCTACACCTTC. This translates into CASSFSPAPRHYGYTF.